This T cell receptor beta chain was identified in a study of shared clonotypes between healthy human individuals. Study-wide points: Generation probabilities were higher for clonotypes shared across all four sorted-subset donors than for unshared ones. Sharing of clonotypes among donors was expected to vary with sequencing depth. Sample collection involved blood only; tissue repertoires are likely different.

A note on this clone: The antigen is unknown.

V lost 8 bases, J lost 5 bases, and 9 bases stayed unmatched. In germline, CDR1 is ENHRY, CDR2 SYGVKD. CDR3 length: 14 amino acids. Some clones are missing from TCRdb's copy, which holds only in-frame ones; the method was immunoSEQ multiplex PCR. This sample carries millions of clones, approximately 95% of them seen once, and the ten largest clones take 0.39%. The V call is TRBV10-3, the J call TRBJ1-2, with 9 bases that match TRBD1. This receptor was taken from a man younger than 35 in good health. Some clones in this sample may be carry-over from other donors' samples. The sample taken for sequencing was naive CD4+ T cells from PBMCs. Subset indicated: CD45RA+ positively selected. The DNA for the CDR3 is TGTGCCATCGGGGGACAGGGAATTTCGTATGGCTACACCTTC. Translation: CAIGGQGISYGYTF.